Listed below are T cell receptor beta chains from one sample, sequenced in a study of radiotherapy plus CTLA-4 blockade in lung cancer. Method: immunoSEQ multiplex PCR; TCRdb's copy keeps in-frame clones and lacks some. Seen here are about 90,000 clones, about two thirds observed once, and the top ten hold around 15%. The sequenced sample was peripheral blood, obtained from a patient treated with radiotherapy plus ipilimumab. The source of these receptors is a human donor with non-small cell lung cancer that progressed on radiotherapy plus ipilimumab. Both conserved end residues are trimmed from each CDR3. The order of the fields is V gene, clone size, J gene, CDR3 protein. The size entry is marked missing in some rows and otherwise reads once, few, many or a size class.

TRBV27,.,TRBJ2-7,ASSAVRTAVGVYEQY
TRBV15,.,TRBJ2-3,ATSRDQGDTQY
TRBV7-2,.,TRBJ2-3,ASSLTSGRSGDTQY
TRBV7-9,.,TRBJ2-3,ASSPIPSGDNTDTQY
TRBV25-1,.,TRBJ1-3,ASSGQVPGNTIY
TRBV7-6,once,TRBJ2-7,ASSLEAGYEQY
TRBV6-5,.,TRBJ1-1,ASSLRTLTMNTEAF
TRBV18,.,TRBJ2-1,ASSPAAGAGNEQF
TRBV18,.,TRBJ1-5,ASSPSGRGMSNQPQH
TRBV19,.,TRBJ2-7,ASSSSPGNEQY
TRBV9,.,TRBJ2-3,ASSASIAGGGSTDTQY
TRBV6-5,.,TRBJ2-5,ASSPLLGSSETQY
TRBV30,.,TRBJ1-6,AWTMDDNSPLH
TRBV6-6,few,TRBJ2-3,ASRLGLAPFTDTQY
TRBV28,.,TRBJ2-7,ASSFGDRSYEQY
TRBV19,.,TRBJ2-5,ASTQGAHETQY
TRBV18,few,TRBJ2-2,ASSPLTALNTGELF